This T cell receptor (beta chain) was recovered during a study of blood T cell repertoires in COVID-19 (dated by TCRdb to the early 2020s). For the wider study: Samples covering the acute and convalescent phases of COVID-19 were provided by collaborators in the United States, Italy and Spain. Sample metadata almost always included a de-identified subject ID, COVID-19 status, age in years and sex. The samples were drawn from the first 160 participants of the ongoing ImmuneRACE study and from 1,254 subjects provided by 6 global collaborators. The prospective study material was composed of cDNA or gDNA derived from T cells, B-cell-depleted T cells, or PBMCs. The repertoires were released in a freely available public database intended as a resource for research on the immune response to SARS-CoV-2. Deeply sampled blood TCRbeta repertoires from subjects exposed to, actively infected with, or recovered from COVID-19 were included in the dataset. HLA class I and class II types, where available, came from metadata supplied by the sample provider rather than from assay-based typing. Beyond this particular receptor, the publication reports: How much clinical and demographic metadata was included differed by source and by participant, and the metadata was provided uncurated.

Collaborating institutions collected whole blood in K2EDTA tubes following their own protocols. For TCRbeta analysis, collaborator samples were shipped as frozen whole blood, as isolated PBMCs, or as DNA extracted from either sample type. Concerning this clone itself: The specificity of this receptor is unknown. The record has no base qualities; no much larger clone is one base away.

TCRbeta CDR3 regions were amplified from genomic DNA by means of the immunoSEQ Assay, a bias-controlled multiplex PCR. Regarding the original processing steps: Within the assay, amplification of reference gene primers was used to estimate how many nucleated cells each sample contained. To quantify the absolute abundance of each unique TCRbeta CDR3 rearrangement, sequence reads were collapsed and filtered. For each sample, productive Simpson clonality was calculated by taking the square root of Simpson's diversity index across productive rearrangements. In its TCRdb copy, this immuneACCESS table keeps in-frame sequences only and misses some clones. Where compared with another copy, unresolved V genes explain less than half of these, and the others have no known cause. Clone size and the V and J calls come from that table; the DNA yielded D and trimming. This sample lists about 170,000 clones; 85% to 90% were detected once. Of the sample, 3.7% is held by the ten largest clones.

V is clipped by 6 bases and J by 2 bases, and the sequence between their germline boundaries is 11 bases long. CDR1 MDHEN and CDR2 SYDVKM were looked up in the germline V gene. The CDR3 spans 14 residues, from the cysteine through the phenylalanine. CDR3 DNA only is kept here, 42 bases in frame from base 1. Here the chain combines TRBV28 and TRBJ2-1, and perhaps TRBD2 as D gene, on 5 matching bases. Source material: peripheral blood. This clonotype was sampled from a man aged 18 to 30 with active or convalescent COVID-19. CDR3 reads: CASRAPRAYNEQFF. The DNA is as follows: TGTGCCAGCAGGGCCCCGCGGGCCTACAATGAGCAGTTCTTC.